This entry features one T cell receptor beta chain sequence. The data are from a study of T cells in Graves' hyperthyroidism and ophthalmopathy. Trimming took 0 bases from V and 11 from J, leaving 10 bases between them. The CDR3 is 12 amino acids. CDR1 is LGHDT and CDR2 is YNNKEL in the germline V gene (reference sequence). It was RNA transcripts that yielded the amplified TCR beta CDR3 regions. First-round RT-PCR of the TCR CDR3 relied on the HTBI primer set. TCRdb analysed the multiplex PCR reads with MiXCR anew, one entry per CDR3 protein. The repertoire holds 300,000 to 450,000 distinct CDR3 sequences, with around 14% as singletons. Thyroid ultrasound, orbital computed tomography, clinical symptoms, and serum thyroxine and TRAb underpinned diagnoses.

Sequencing input: blood. The TCR sequence derives from a woman in her sixties with Graves' hyperthyroidism. The chain uses TRBV3-1 and TRBJ1-1; tentative D call: TRBD1 (5 bases). CDR3 DNA: TGTGCCAGCAGCCAAGACAGGGACGTGGCTTTCTTT. Its translation: CASSQDRDVAFF.